This passage covers 15 T cell receptor beta chains from one sample sequenced in a study of Tregs in tolerant kidney transplant recipients. Here immunoSEQ multiplex PCR was the method, and the copy in TCRdb shows in-frame clones only, minus some. Of about 240,000 clones listed, 80% to 85% are singletons. Material: CD4+ T cells from blood. The receptors originated from a human donor in good health.

The J gene is TRBJ2-1, the V gene TRBV5-1; 10 positions agree with TRBD2. V was clipped by 0 bases and J by 7 bases; unmatched bases: 7. Germline-derived CDR1 and CDR2 are SGHRS and YFSETQ. There are 16 residues in the CDR3. In DNA form, the CDR3 reads TGCGCCAGCAGCTTGGCCATAGCGGGAGGAAAGAATGAGCAGTTCTTC. Protein product: CASSLAIAGGKNEQFF. Together with reference TRBV5-1 and TRBJ2-1, the CDR3 gives the full variable domain: KAGVTQTPRYLIKTRGQQVTLSCSPISGHRSVSWYQQTPGQGLQFLFEYFSETQRNKGNFPGRFSGRQFSNSRSEMNVSTLELGDSALYLCASSLAIAGGKNEQFFGPGTRLTVL.

The chain combines TRBV11-2 with TRBJ2-3; D gene unclear. The V and J ends lost 1 base and 0 bases respectively, with 8 bases between them. CDR3 length: 15 residues. Germline V gene lookup returns CDR1 SGHAT and CDR2 FQNNGV. The CDR3 protein is CASSLGPISTDTQYF. The CDR3 nucleotides read TGTGCCAGCAGCTTAGGACCCATAAGCACAGATACGCAGTATTTT.

This chain links TRBV11-3 with TRBJ2-1; possibly TRBD2 for D (6 bases). Germline V gene sequence: CDR1 SGHNT, CDR2 YENEEA. The ends were cut back, 0 bases at V and 2 bases at J, with 14 bases in the middle. CDR3 length equals 17 residues. In DNA form, the CDR3 reads TGTGCCAGCAGCTTAGATGGTAGTAGCGGTCCCTACAATGAGCAGTTCTTC. Its translation: CASSLDGSSGPYNEQFF.

The gene calls are TRBV10-3 and TRBJ1-2, with D hard to call. The CDR3 covers 13 residues. V was trimmed by 6 bases and J by 0 bases, leaving 8 bases between them. Per germline, CDR1 ENHRY and CDR2 SYGVKD. The CDR3 reads CAIRGASNYGYTF. The CDR3 DNA follows: TGTGCCATCAGAGGAGCTTCTAACTATGGCTACACCTTC.

V and J are TRBV5-1 and TRBJ2-7; D is possibly TRBD1 (6 bases). CDR1 SGHRS and CDR2 YFSETQ come from the germline V gene. V dropped 4 bases and J dropped 0 bases, with 11 bases sitting between them. The CDR3 is 14 residues long. DNA of the CDR3: TGCGCCAGCAGCCCACAGGGAAACTCCTACGAGCAGTACTTC. Protein: CASSPQGNSYEQYF.

The chain joins TRBV5-1 to TRBJ2-3; D unresolved. The CDR3 extends over 13 amino acids. V lost 0 bases and J lost 6, with 8 bases in between. Looked up from germline, CDR1 is SGHRS and CDR2 is YFSETQ. The CDR3 region is CASSLALPDTQYF. The CDR3 bases are TGCGCCAGCAGCTTGGCCCTTCCGGATACGCAGTATTTT. Supplemented by reference TRBV5-1 and TRBJ2-3, the full variable domain reads KAGVTQTPRYLIKTRGQQVTLSCSPISGHRSVSWYQQTPGQGLQFLFEYFSETQRNKGNFPGRFSGRQFSNSRSEMNVSTLELGDSALYLCASSLALPDTQYFGPGTRLTVL.

This chain links TRBV5-4 with TRBJ2-6, with a weak D call TRBD1 (6 bases). Germline V gene data show CDR1 as SGHNT and CDR2 as YYREEE (reference sequence). V lost 0 bases to trimming and J lost 2 bases, with 6 bases between them. The CDR3 contains 15 residues. The CDR3 loop is CASSLGGPGANVLTF. For the CDR3, the DNA is TGTGCCAGCAGCTTGGGGGGGCCTGGGGCCAACGTCCTGACTTTC. Based on the CDR3 plus reference TRBV5-4 and TRBJ2-6, the full variable domain is ETGVTQSPTHLIKTRGQQVTLRCSSQSGHNTVSWYQQALGQGPQFIFQYYREEENGRGNFPPRFSGLQFPNYSSELNVNALELDDSALYLCASSLGGPGANVLTFGAGSRLTVL.

This clone was seen more than once but under ten times. The V and J genes are TRBV5-1 and TRBJ1-1; 8 bases are shared with TRBD1. This CDR3 is 14 amino acids long. Germline CDR1 and CDR2: SGHRS and YFSETQ. V shed 3 bases, J shed 6 bases, and the junction held 7 bases outside the gene matches. The CDR3 DNA sequence: TGCGCCAGCAGCTCCGACGGACAGGGCGCTGAAGCTTTCTTT. It specifies CASSSDGQGAEAFF.

The rearrangement links TRBV18 to TRBJ2-1; D may be TRBD1 or TRBD2 (5 bases each). This CDR3 has 13 residues. V lost 3 bases and J lost 10, with 13 bases in between. Per germline, CDR1 KGHSH and CDR2 LQKENI. CDR3 in amino acids: CASSPGTEDEQFF. CDR3 DNA sequence: TGTGCCAGCTCACCGGGGACGGAGGACGAGCAGTTCTTC.

CDR3 bases: TGTGCCAGCAGGGGACAGGGGCACACCGGGGAGCTGTTTTTT. It translates to CASRGQGHTGELFF. V gene TRBV7-2 combines with J gene TRBJ2-2; 10 bases fit TRBD1. With 6 bases clipped from V and 3 bases from J, the junction kept 1 base outside the gene matches. Germline V gene data show CDR1 as SGHTA and CDR2 as FQGNSA. This CDR3 spans 14 amino acids.

This clone has a single count. The chain uses TRBV6-4 and TRBJ1-5, with a tentative D call TRBD1 (5 bases). V lost 8 bases, J lost 2 bases, and 25 bases lay in between. From germline, CDR1 is MRHNA and CDR2 SNTAGT. The CDR3 spans 18 residues. In nucleotides, the CDR3 is TGTGCCAGCTACCCAACTTCTAGCTGGGGCGTAGGCAATCAGCCCCAGCATTTT. Translating gives CASYPTSSWGVGNQPQHF.

The V and J genes are TRBV2 and TRBJ2-5; the D is unclear. Trimming took off 4 bases at V and 0 bases at J, with 9 bases between the two ends. The germline CDR1 and CDR2 sequences are SNHLY and FYNNEI. The CDR3 length is 14 residues. CDR3 protein: CASSVRVYQETQYF. DNA for the CDR3: TGTGCCAGCAGTGTTCGGGTGTACCAAGAGACCCAGTACTTC. The variable domain in full, completed from reference TRBV2 and TRBJ2-5, reads EPEVTQTPSHQVTQMGQEVILRCVPISNHLYFYWYRQILGQKVEFLVSFYNNEISEKSEIFDDQFSVERPDGSNFTLKIRSTKLEDSAMYFCASSVRVYQETQYFGPGTRLLVL.

The chain carries TRBV30 and TRBJ2-5, with TRBD1 matching 9 bases. Germline CDR1 reads GTSNPN; CDR2 reads SVGIG (reference sequence). After removal of 3 bases from V and 5 bases from J, the junction contained 4 bases not matched to a gene. The CDR3 spans 13 residues. The DNA of the CDR3 is TGTGCCTGGAGACAGGGGGCGCGGGAGACCCAGTACTTC. Encoded protein: CAWRQGARETQYF.

The table lists this clone with a count of one. V gene TRBV6-6 combines with J gene TRBJ1-2, with D perhaps TRBD1 (5 bases). CDR3 length: 15 amino acids. Per germline, CDR1 MNHNY and CDR2 SVGAGI (reference sequence). Trimming pared 6 bases from V and 6 bases from J, leaving 20 bases between. CDR3 protein: CASSPTRGSGHGYTF. For the CDR3, the DNA is TGTGCCAGCAGCCCGACGCGGGGGAGCGGGCATGGCTACACCTTC.

V usage is TRBV15 and J usage is TRBJ2-7, with D perhaps assigned TRBD1 or TRBD2 (6 bases each). The length of the CDR3 is 16 residues. CDR1 and CDR2 (germline): LNHNV, YYDKDF (reference sequence). Trimming pared 0 bases from V and 0 bases from J, leaving 12 bases between. DNA for the CDR3: TGTGCCACCAGCAGAGAGGGGGCGCGGGGCTCCTACGAGCAGTACTTC. Translated: CATSREGARGSYEQYF.